The T cell receptor (beta chain) under discussion was sequenced for a study of blood T cell repertoires in COVID-19. Study context: COVID-19 samples from acute and convalescent phases originated in the United States, Italy and Spain. Sources were T cells, B-cell-depleted T cells, or PBMCs; the material itself was cDNA or gDNA.

In the original processing: Amplification with reference gene primers provided the estimates of nucleated cell counts. TCRdb's copy holds only in-frame clones and misses some; the assay was immunoSEQ multiplex PCR. V, J and clone size reflect that table, while D and trimming were determined from the DNA. The table records 85,000 to 120,000 clones, roughly four fifths of them present only once. Trimming took off 1 base at V and 0 bases at J, with 7 bases between the two ends. Germline lookup yields CDR1 LGHNA and CDR2 YSLEER. The CDR3 contains 16 residues. The receptor comes from a middle-aged man with active or convalescent COVID-19. The sequenced material came from peripheral blood. The chain uses TRBV4-3 and TRBJ2-6, with no clear D. The CDR3 protein is CASSQGAASGANVLTF. DNA for the CDR3: TGCGCCAGCAGCCAAGGTGCGGCCTCTGGGGCCAACGTCCTGACTTTC.